In this sample, the clone carrying this T cell receptor (beta chain) turned up once. Trimming stripped 2 bases from V and 9 bases from J, with 20 bases between. This CDR3 has 16 amino acids. From germline, CDR1 is SNHLY and CDR2 FYNNEI. These data are taken from a study of control samples from healthy donors and cancer patients. The assay was immunoSEQ multiplex PCR, and TCRdb's table has in-frame clones only and misses some. The sample contains about 120,000 clones, 92% of which appear only once. This clonotype was sampled from a man between 18 and 29 years old in good health. The material sequenced was blood. The chain joins TRBV2 to TRBJ2-1; maybe TRBD2 (7 bases). The CDR3 coding sequence is TGTGCCAGCAGTGAAAACCAGGGGCGAGGGGGGGTTGAGCAGTTCTTC. Residues: CASSENQGRGGVEQFF.